This TCR beta chain was observed in a study of blood T cell repertoires in COVID-19. Trimming cost V 0 bases and J 5 bases; bases outside gene matches: 6. Germline-derived CDR1 and CDR2 are SGHKS and YYEKEE (reference sequence). The CDR3 runs to 15 residues. Here immunoSEQ multiplex PCR was the method, and the copy in TCRdb shows in-frame clones only, minus some. The sample shows 11,000 to 15,000 clones, approximately 86% of them seen only once. The V call is TRBV5-5, the J call TRBJ2-5; 8 bases match TRBD1. The receptor was isolated from a human donor in a cohort sampled during active COVID-19. Sequenced: peripheral blood. The CDR3 here is CASSLGDRGGETQYF. The CDR3, as DNA: TGTGCCAGCAGCTTGGGTGACAGGGGCGGCGAGACCCAGTACTTC. The variable domain in full, with the rest retrieved from reference TRBV5-5 and TRBJ2-5, is DAGVTQSPTHLIKTRGQQVTLRCSPISGHKSVSWYQQVLGQGPQFIFQYYEKEERGRGNFPDRFSARQFPNYSSELNVNALLLGDSALYLCASSLGDRGGETQYFGPGTRLLVL.